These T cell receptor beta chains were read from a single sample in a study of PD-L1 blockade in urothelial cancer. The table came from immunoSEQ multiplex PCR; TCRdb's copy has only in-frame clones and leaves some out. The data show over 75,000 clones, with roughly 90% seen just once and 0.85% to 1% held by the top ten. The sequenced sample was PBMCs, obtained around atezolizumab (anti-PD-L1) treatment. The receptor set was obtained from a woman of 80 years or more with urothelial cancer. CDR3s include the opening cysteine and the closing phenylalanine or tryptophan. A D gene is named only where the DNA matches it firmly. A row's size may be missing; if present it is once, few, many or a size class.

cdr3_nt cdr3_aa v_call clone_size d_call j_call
TGCAGCGTTGGTCCTAGCGGGAGGGGGAATGAGCAGTTCTTC CSVGPSGRGNEQFF TRBV29-1 NA TRBD2 TRBJ2-1
TGTGCCAGCAGTACAGGGCCCCAAAGGGCCCAGCATTTT CASSTGPQRAQHF TRBV27 NA NA TRBJ1-5
TGTGCCAGCACCAAAGGGGGCAATGAGCAGTTCTTC CASTKGGNEQFF TRBV6-1 few NA TRBJ2-1
TGTGCCAGCAGTTTATGGGCAGGGGAGACCTACAATGAGCAGTTCTTC CASSLWAGETYNEQFF TRBV27 NA NA TRBJ2-1
TGTGCCAGTAGTATAACGGGGGGAAACACTGAAGCTTTCTTT CASSITGGNTEAFF TRBV19 NA NA TRBJ1-1
TGTGCCAGCAGCGTAGCCACCTACAATGAGCAGTTCTTC CASSVATYNEQFF TRBV9 NA NA TRBJ2-1
TGCGCCAGCAGGACTAGCGGGTCCTACGAGCAGTACTTC CASRTSGSYEQYF TRBV5-1 NA TRBD2 TRBJ2-7
TGTGCCAGCAGTGTAGAGATGGACACTGAAGCTTTCTTT CASSVEMDTEAFF TRBV7-3 once NA TRBJ1-1
TGTGCCAGCAGCCAAGATCCCAGACTAGCGGGAGGCCACTACAATGAGCAGTTCTTC CASSQDPRLAGGHYNEQFF TRBV14 NA TRBD2 TRBJ2-1
TGCGCCAGCAGCTTGGCCTCCACAGCGGACGAGCAGTACTTC CASSLASTADEQYF TRBV5-1 NA NA TRBJ2-7
TGTGCCAGCAGTTACGGAGATCGTACCTACGAGCAGTACTTC CASSYGDRTYEQYF TRBV6-5 NA NA TRBJ2-7
TGTGCCAGCAGTTATCATTACAGGGACCCCGGGGAGCTGTTTTTT CASSYHYRDPGELFF TRBV6-6 NA NA TRBJ2-2
TGTGCCAGCAGCTTACGAGGGGGGGGGAGGAACACTGAAGCTTTCTTT CASSLRGGGRNTEAFF TRBV5-4 NA NA TRBJ1-1
TGCAGCGTTGAGGGACAGGGGACAGATACGCAGTATTTT CSVEGQGTDTQYF TRBV29-1 NA TRBD1 TRBJ2-3
TGCAGCGTCGCAACCGGGACAACCGGACAGCCCCAGCATTTT CSVATGTTGQPQHF TRBV29-1 NA NA TRBJ1-5
TGCGCCAGCAGCTTGAGGACTAGCGGAAGCACAGATACGCAGTATTTT CASSLRTSGSTDTQYF TRBV5-1 NA TRBD2 TRBJ2-3
TGCGCCAGCAGCGACGGGATTATCACAGATACGCAGTATTTT CASSDGIITDTQYF TRBV4-1 NA NA TRBJ2-3
TGTGCCAGCAGCCCAGGGGCAGTCCGAGAGACCCAGTACTTC CASSPGAVRETQYF TRBV7-9 NA NA TRBJ2-5
TGTGCCAGCAGTTTATCGTGGGAGGAGCAGTACTTC CASSLSWEEQYF TRBV27 NA NA TRBJ2-7
TGTGCCAGCAGGTTGAGGGCTAGCTCCTACGAGCAGTACTTC CASRLRASSYEQYF TRBV2 NA NA TRBJ2-7
TGTGCCAGCAGCTTAAATGCCGGGACAGTCAGCACAGATACGCAGTATTTT CASSLNAGTVSTDTQYF TRBV7-3 NA TRBD1 TRBJ2-3
TGTGCCAGCAGTCCAGGGGAAGGCTTGCATGAGCAGTTCTTC CASSPGEGLHEQFF TRBV25-1 few NA TRBJ2-1
TGTGCCAGCAGCTCGACAGGGACCACCTACGAGCAGTACTTC CASSSTGTTYEQYF TRBV5-8 NA TRBD1 TRBJ2-7
TGTGCCAGCACCTCACCGGGGAACTATGGCTACACCTTC CASTSPGNYGYTF TRBV7-8 few NA TRBJ1-2
TGTGCCAGCAGCTTAGCCGTTAAAACTGAAGCTTTCTTT CASSLAVKTEAFF TRBV11-2 NA NA TRBJ1-1
TGTGCCAGCTCCTCGGTCCCCCGCGGGGAGCTGTTTTTT CASSSVPRGELFF TRBV28 NA NA TRBJ2-2
TGTGCCAGCAGCTTAACAGGGCTGAACACTGAAGCTTTCTTT CASSLTGLNTEAFF TRBV11-2 NA NA TRBJ1-1
TGTGCCAGCAGCGCACAGGGGTTGTCCACCGGGGAGCTGTTTTTT CASSAQGLSTGELFF TRBV9 once TRBD1 TRBJ2-2
TGTGCCAGCAGCTTAGAGACGCGGGGCGGCAATGAGCAGTTCTTC CASSLETRGGNEQFF TRBV11-2 NA NA TRBJ2-1
TGTGCTAGTGGTCGGGAGTCGCGGGAGACCCAGTACTTC CASGRESRETQYF TRBV12-5 NA NA TRBJ2-5
TGTGCCAGCAGCTGGGAACTAGCGGGCCCCTACGAGCAGTACTTC CASSWELAGPYEQYF TRBV5-5 NA TRBD2 TRBJ2-7
TGTGCCAGCTCACCGCTATCTAGCGGGGGGTACCAAGAGACCCAGTACTTC CASSPLSSGGYQETQYF TRBV18 NA TRBD2 TRBJ2-5
TGTGCCAGCAGTTTGCAGGGGCGACACTCTGGAAACACCATATATTTT CASSLQGRHSGNTIYF TRBV27 NA NA TRBJ1-3
TGTGCCAGCAGCTCGGGAGGAGGCTATGGCTACACCTTC CASSSGGGYGYTF TRBV11-3 NA NA TRBJ1-2
TGTGCCAGCAGCAAACTAGCGGGAGGGAGTGTTGAGCAGTTCTTC CASSKLAGGSVEQFF TRBV6-5 NA TRBD2 TRBJ2-1
TGTGCCAGCAGTTTCGCGGGGGCTACACGAGAGACCCAGTACTTC CASSFAGATRETQYF TRBV27 NA NA TRBJ2-5
TGTGCCAGCAGCCCGGTGGGTGGGACAATCACCGGGGAGCTGTTTTTT CASSPVGGTITGELFF TRBV5-6 NA NA TRBJ2-2
TGTGCCAGCTCACCTTCTCGAGGCTACGAGCAGTACTTC CASSPSRGYEQYF TRBV18 once NA TRBJ2-7
TGTGCCAGCAGCGATTTGAGCGGGAGTTGGGAGCAGTTCTTC CASSDLSGSWEQFF TRBV11-2 few TRBD2 TRBJ2-1
TGTGCCATCAGTGAGTCCTCCGGTTTCCTCTCAACAGGGACCCAGTACTTC CAISESSGFLSTGTQYF TRBV10-3 NA NA TRBJ2-5
TGTGCCAGCAGCGTAGGGCTAGCGGGAGTGGAAGAGACCCAGTACTTC CASSVGLAGVEETQYF TRBV9 few TRBD2 TRBJ2-5
TGTGCCAGCAGCTTATCGGTGCTGTGGAACACCGGGGAGCTGTTTTTT CASSLSVLWNTGELFF TRBV7-8 NA NA TRBJ2-2
TGTGCCAGCAGTCCTCGGACAGGATTTAATGAAAAACTGTTTTTT CASSPRTGFNEKLFF TRBV27 NA TRBD1 TRBJ1-4
TGCGCCAGCACCCAGGGACAGGGCCGTGAAGCTTTCTTT CASTQGQGREAFF TRBV10-1 NA TRBD1 TRBJ1-1
TGTGCCAGCAGTCCAGAGGGGAGGGTCGGGGAGCTGTTTTTT CASSPEGRVGELFF TRBV7-3 NA TRBD2 TRBJ2-2
TGTGCCAGCAGCCCATACAGGGGCGCCTATGGCTACACCTTC CASSPYRGAYGYTF TRBV7-8 NA TRBD1 TRBJ1-2
TGTGCCAGCAGGAAAAGACAGGGCTTAGGTCCCCAGCATTTT CASRKRQGLGPQHF TRBV6-5 NA TRBD1 TRBJ1-5
TGCAGCTATGGGGGGGGAGGCAACACTGAAGCTTTCTTT CSYGGGGNTEAFF TRBV29-1 NA NA TRBJ1-1
TGTGCCAGTAGTATATCGGGGGGCTATGGCTACACCTTC CASSISGGYGYTF TRBV19 NA NA TRBJ1-2
TGTGCCAGCAGCTTAGTCGGGAGGGATGATGAGCAGTTCTTC CASSLVGRDDEQFF TRBV7-2 NA TRBD2 TRBJ2-1
TGTGCCAGCATACCGAACAGGGGTAACTATGGCTACACCTTC CASIPNRGNYGYTF TRBV6-1 NA TRBD1 TRBJ1-2
TGTGCCAGCACCGGACTAGCGATAGTGGCCGGGGAGCTGTTTTTT CASTGLAIVAGELFF TRBV2 NA TRBD2 TRBJ2-2
TGTGCCAGCAGCTTAAGTAGCGCCTCCTACAATGAGCAGTTCTTC CASSLSSASYNEQFF TRBV7-3 NA NA TRBJ2-1